The following is a TCR beta chain sequence with its context. The protocol was immunoSEQ multiplex PCR, while the TCRdb copy is restricted to in-frame clones and leaves out a portion. This sample has about 76,000 clones, with approximately 80% found just once. This sample was taken from a study of radiotherapy plus CTLA-4 blockade in lung cancer. V lost 3 bases and J lost 7, with 15 bases in between. Germline loops: CDR1 MDHEN, CDR2 SYDVKM. There are 14 residues in the CDR3. The source is a human donor with non-small cell lung cancer who had stable disease on radiotherapy plus ipilimumab. This chain joins TRBV28 and TRBJ1-2; D gene unclear. Sequencing used peripheral blood, obtained from a patient treated with radiotherapy plus ipilimumab. The CDR3 sequence: CASSLGRPVGGYTF. CDR3 DNA sequence: TGTGCCAGCAGTTTGGGTAGGCCCGTTGGTGGCTACACCTTC.